Listed below are T cell receptor beta chains from one sample, sequenced in a study of shared clonotypes between healthy human individuals. The table came from immunoSEQ multiplex PCR; TCRdb's copy has only in-frame clones and leaves some out. This sample has some 2,500,000 clones, with 80% to 95% found just once. Source material: naive CD4+ T cells from PBMCs. These receptors were collected from a man younger than 30 in good health. Some clones in this sample may be carry-over from other donors' samples. CDR3s include the opening cysteine and the closing phenylalanine or tryptophan. A D gene is named only where the DNA matches it firmly. Size values are once, few and many counts, or a class for expanded clones, and some rows have none.

TRBV7-6	15	TRBJ2-5	-	-	CASSLGASNQETQYF	TGTGCCAGCAGCTTAGGTGCGTCTAACCAAGAGACCCAGTACTTC
TRBV4-3	16	TRBJ2-1	TRBD2	-	CASSRPVVAGVPEQFF	TGCGCCAGCAGCCGGCCGGTAGTAGCGGGAGTTCCTGAGCAGTTCTTC
TRBV27	14	TRBJ1-1	-	-	CASTTLERLTSAFF	TGTGCCAGCACCACCCTAGAGAGACTGACAAGTGCTTTCTTT
TRBV9	13	TRBJ1-3	-	-	CASSVGPHNTIYF	TGTGCCAGCAGCGTAGGGCCACACAATACCATATATTTT
TRBV9	20	TRBJ2-1	TRBD2	-	CASSVGGGLASYLSYNEQFF	TGTGCCAGCAGCGTAGGAGGGGGACTAGCGTCCTACCTCTCCTACAATGAGCAGTTCTTC
TRBV4-1	17	TRBJ2-1	TRBD2	-	CASSQPTPGLATSEQFF	TGCGCCAGCAGCCAACCAACCCCGGGACTAGCGACGTCTGAGCAGTTCTTC
TRBV27	16	TRBJ2-7	-	once	CASSFTKRQGLYEQYF	TGTGCCAGCAGTTTCACAAAACGGCAGGGGCTCTACGAGCAGTACTTC
TRBV28	15	TRBJ2-7	-	-	CASSLWGRGGYEQYF	TGTGCCAGCAGTTTATGGGGGCGGGGCGGGTACGAGCAGTACTTC
TRBV28	15	TRBJ2-2	-	once	CASSLRLGNTGELFF	TGTGCCAGCAGTTTGAGGCTGGGAAACACCGGGGAGCTGTTTTTT
TRBV4-3	18	TRBJ2-3	TRBD2	once	CASSQDRASGRSTDTQYF	TGCGCCAGCAGCCAAGATCGGGCTAGCGGGAGGAGCACAGATACGCAGTATTTT
TRBV2	13	TRBJ2-5	TRBD1	-	CASRRGSQETQYF	TGTGCCAGCCGCAGGGGGAGCCAAGAGACCCAGTACTTC
TRBV18	15	TRBJ1-4	-	-	CASSPPSSRREKLFF	TGTGCCAGCTCACCACCGTCTTCGAGGCGAGAAAAACTGTTTTTT
TRBV5-6	15	TRBJ1-4	-	-	CASSLRWTSNEKLFF	TGTGCCAGCAGCTTGAGGTGGACATCTAATGAAAAACTGTTTTTT
TRBV5-4	16	TRBJ2-3	TRBD2	-	CASSLAASGTLDTQYF	TGTGCCAGCAGCTTGGCTGCTAGCGGGACCCTAGATACGCAGTATTTT
TRBV5-5	17	TRBJ1-1	-	-	CASSYSNPGLGATEAFF	TGTGCCAGCAGCTACTCGAACCCCGGGTTGGGGGCGACTGAAGCTTTCTTT
TRBV7-9	16	TRBJ2-1	TRBD2	-	CASVSGRALAYNEQFF	TGTGCCAGCGTTAGCGGGAGGGCGCTGGCCTACAATGAGCAGTTCTTC
TRBV4-2	17	TRBJ2-7	TRBD2	-	CASRLTSGRIAPTRQYF	TGTGCCAGCAGACTGACTAGCGGGAGGATAGCGCCTACGAGGCAGTACTTC
TRBV7-9	15	TRBJ2-5	-	-	CASSLRRMVAETQYF	TGTGCCAGCAGCTTACGTCGGATGGTTGCGGAGACCCAGTACTTC
TRBV28	12	TRBJ1-1	-	-	CASRDVNTEAFF	TGTGCCAGTCGAGACGTGAACACTGAAGCTTTCTTT
TRBV4-1	15	TRBJ1-2	TRBD1	-	CASSQPTGAIYGYTF	TGCGCCAGCAGCCAACCGACAGGGGCTATCTATGGCTACACCTTC
TRBV28	17	TRBJ2-7	TRBD2	-	CASRIPGLAGGVYEQYF	TGTGCCAGCAGAATACCGGGACTAGCGGGAGGGGTTTACGAGCAGTACTTC
TRBV11-3	15	TRBJ1-1	-	-	CASSPRGGRSTEAFF	TGTGCCAGCAGCCCCCGGGGAGGGAGGAGCACTGAAGCTTTCTTT
TRBV19	15	TRBJ2-1	TRBD1	-	CASSITGTGYNEQFF	TGTGCCAGTAGTATCACCGGGACAGGGTACAATGAGCAGTTCTTC
TRBV29-1	13	TRBJ1-4	-	-	CSVKGWGNEKLFF	TGCAGCGTAAAAGGTTGGGGAAATGAAAAACTGTTTTTT
TRBV27	14	TRBJ1-2	TRBD1	-	CASSLSRPGGGYTF	TGTGCCAGCAGTTTATCGAGGCCAGGGGGTGGCTACACCTTC
TRBV4-2	16	TRBJ2-7	TRBD1	-	CASSQGATGGGYEQYF	TGTGCCAGCAGCCAAGGGGCGACAGGGGGCGGCTACGAGCAGTACTTC
TRBV5-1	15	TRBJ2-2	-	-	CASSSGEVETGELFF	TGCGCCAGCAGCTCAGGGGAGGTGGAAACCGGGGAGCTGTTTTTT
TRBV5-1	16	TRBJ2-1	-	-	CASSLIAERSYNEQFF	TGCGCCAGCAGCTTGATAGCGGAACGCTCCTACAATGAGCAGTTCTTC
TRBV28	13	TRBJ1-1	-	once	CASSSGRDTEAFF	TGTGCCAGCAGTTCCGGACGAGACACTGAAGCTTTCTTT
TRBV28	15	TRBJ1-4	-	-	CASSLGGRRDEKLFF	TGTGCCAGCAGTTTAGGGGGGCGACGAGATGAAAAACTGTTTTTT
TRBV5-4	15	TRBJ1-1	-	-	CASSSSAWMNTEAFF	TGTGCCAGCAGCAGCTCGGCTTGGATGAACACTGAAGCTTTCTTT